A selection of T cell receptor beta chains follows, all from one sample in a study of cytotoxic CD8 clonotypes in ibrutinib-treated CLL. Clones were read by immunoSEQ multiplex PCR, and TCRdb kept only the in-frame ones, dropping some. The sample yields a few hundred thousand clones, around four fifths seen once. Sample: PBMCs, taken before ibrutinib treatment. The receptors originated from a human donor with chronic lymphocytic leukemia. Each CDR3 is given with its conserved first and last residue. Each record gives: V gene, clone size, D gene, J gene, CDR3 DNA, CDR3 protein. D genes are given only for firm matches. Rows may omit the clone size; those that give it use once, few, many or a size class.

>TRBV29-1|-|TRBD2|TRBJ2-3
TGCAGCGGGGGACTAGCGGGAAGCACAGATACGCAGTATTTT
CSGGLAGSTDTQYF
>TRBV11-3|-|-|TRBJ2-7
TGTGCCAGCAGCCCCTCCCCTTCCCACGAGCAGTACTTC
CASSPSPSHEQYF
>TRBV7-9|few|TRBD2|TRBJ2-1
TGTGCCAGCTCTTGGCTAGCGGGAGGTCACGAGCAGTTCTTC
CASSWLAGGHEQFF
>TRBV30|-|TRBD1|TRBJ2-7
TGTGCCGGCGGGACAGGGTTTATCGAGCAGTACTTC
CAGGTGFIEQYF
>TRBV2|-|TRBD2|TRBJ2-7
TGTGCCAGCAGGAGGACTAGTAGCTCCTACGAGCAGTACTTC
CASRRTSSSYEQYF
>TRBV30|-|-|TRBJ1-4
TGTGCCTGGAGTACCCGGGACATCGTGAATGAAAAACTGTTTTTT
CAWSTRDIVNEKLFF
>TRBV9|-|-|TRBJ1-5
TGTGCCAGCAGCGCCAGGGATAACCCCAATCAGCCCCAGCATTTT
CASSARDNPNQPQHF
>TRBV5-3|-|TRBD2|TRBJ2-5
TGTGCCAGAAGCCGACTAGCGGGCATCAAGCAGTACTTC
CARSRLAGIKQYF
>TRBV2|-|-|TRBJ2-5
TGTGCCAGCAGTCGCATCCGCACCTCTCAAGAGACCCAGTACTTC
CASSRIRTSQETQYF
>TRBV2|-|-|TRBJ2-7
TGTGCCAGCAGTGAAGCGGGCGGGACACTCTACGAGCAGTACTTC
CASSEAGGTLYEQYF
>TRBV30|-|-|TRBJ1-3
TGTGCCTGGAGTGTGGGGGTGTCTGGAAACACCATATATTTT
CAWSVGVSGNTIYF
>TRBV30|-|-|TRBJ1-2
TGTGCCTGGTCCCAGGGTTTTGGCTACACCTTC
CAWSQGFGYTF
>TRBV27|-|-|TRBJ2-7
TGTGCCAGCAGTGTGGGACCAAGCTACGAGCAGTACTTC
CASSVGPSYEQYF
>TRBV4-3|-|-|TRBJ1-4
TGCGCCAGCAGCCAAGGTCGGGGCGGAAATGAAAAACTGTTTTTT
CASSQGRGGNEKLFF
>TRBV2|-|-|TRBJ2-7
TGTGCCAGCAGGGACAGAACCTACGAGCAGTACTTC
CASRDRTYEQYF
>TRBV6-1|-|-|TRBJ2-7
TGTGCCAGCAGTGAATCGGGCCCCGGGGAGCAGTACTTC
CASSESGPGEQYF
>TRBV7-2|-|-|TRBJ1-1
TGTGCCAGCAGCCCCCAGGTGGAGAGCACTGAAGCTTTCTTT
CASSPQVESTEAFF
>TRBV29-1|few|-|TRBJ2-2
TGCAGCGTTACTAGAGCCGGGGCCGGGGAGCTGTTTTTT
CSVTRAGAGELFF
>TRBV29-1|-|-|TRBJ2-7
TGCAGCGTCTCATGGGGACCCTTTGGGCTTTTGGCCTACGAGCAGTACTTC
CSVSWGPFGLLAYEQYF
>TRBV18|once|TRBD1|TRBJ2-3
TGTGCCAGCTCACCCCGGGACAGCAACACAGATACGCAGTATTTT
CASSPRDSNTDTQYF
>TRBV7-6|-|-|TRBJ2-7
TGTGCCAGCAGCCCAACAGGCAGCTACGAGCAGTACTTC
CASSPTGSYEQYF
>TRBV10-3|once|TRBD2|TRBJ2-1
TGTGCCATCAGAGGGGTGGTAGCGGGAGGATCTGAGCAGTTCTTC
CAIRGVVAGGSEQFF
>TRBV6-1|few|TRBD2|TRBJ2-1
TGTGCCAGCAGTGAAGCGCCACTAGCGGGAACCGATGAGCAGTTCTTC
CASSEAPLAGTDEQFF
>TRBV20-1|-|TRBD1|TRBJ1-2
TGCAGTGCTACACAGGGGGAAGGCTACACCTTC
CSATQGEGYTF
>TRBV5-1|-|-|TRBJ2-1
TGCGCCAGCAGCTTGGAGCCTAGTCATGAGCAGTTCTTC
CASSLEPSHEQFF
>TRBV18|-|-|TRBJ2-7
TGTGCCAGCTCATTAGGTCTGGGATCCTACGAGCAGTACTTC
CASSLGLGSYEQYF
>TRBV5-4|-|-|TRBJ2-7
TGTGCCAGCAGCTTGTTCCCGGACCTCTACGAGCAGTACTTC
CASSLFPDLYEQYF
>TRBV10-3|few|TRBD2|TRBJ2-1
TGTGCCATCACCGAGGGACTAGCGGGAGAGGTGGGGGAGCAGTTCTTC
CAITEGLAGEVGEQFF
>TRBV7-2|-|-|TRBJ1-1
TGTGCCAGCAGCACCACAGGGAACACTGAAGCTTTCTTT
CASSTTGNTEAFF
>TRBV4-3|-|TRBD1|TRBJ2-2
TGCGCCAGCAGCCAATGGACAGGGAGTATGGTCGGGGAGCTGTTTTTT
CASSQWTGSMVGELFF